This TCR beta chain was sequenced in a study of T cell changes during pregnancy in multiple sclerosis. Using immunoSEQ multiplex PCR, the repertoire was profiled, and TCRdb retains in-frame clones only, with some absent. The table records tens of thousands of clones, over 85% of them present only once. The germline CDR1 and CDR2 sequences are MNHNS and SASEGT. V lost 0 bases and J 5 bases, leaving 18 bases between the germline ends. This CDR3 has 17 residues. The chain is built from TRBV6-1 and TRBJ2-3; tentative D call: TRBD1 (8 bases). The sequence was collected from a female donor with multiple sclerosis, enrolled in a pregnancy study. This sample comprised peripheral blood, obtained in the first trimester of pregnancy. CDR3 nucleotide sequence: TGTGCCAGCAGTGAAGCGTGGCACAGGGGGGGTGAAGATACGCAGTATTTT. Translated, it gives CASSEAWHRGGEDTQYF.